What follows describes a single TCR beta chain. The antigen is unknown. Cultured CD4+ T cell DNA was sequenced using the Oncomine TCR Beta short-read assay. Extraction of genomic DNA was performed on cultured CD4+ T cells. TCRdb fed the PCR reads into MiXCR, producing one record per CDR3 protein. The sample holds roughly 5,400 distinct CDR3 sequences, approximately 36% seen once. The treatment is: approximately 11-day PBMC culture with coronavirus spike peptide pools or control peptides (ViraFEST assay). Samples of CD4+ T cells were obtained from the unexposed donor before the COVID-19 pandemic (2011-2018). Days 3 and 7 were when half the medium was replaced with fresh IL-2 medium. The data were taken from a study of vaccination and CD4 T cells after COVID-19. Study information: Each control was exposed to a CEFX pool, an HIV-1 Nef pool, or no peptide at all. Study-wide points: Median SARS-CoV-2-reactive clonotype numbers rose nonsignificantly, 21 to 38.

Sequenced material: CD4+ T cells from blood, cultured in vitro. This sequence was found in a human donor in good health.

The CDR3 nucleotides read TGTGCCATCAGTGGTCGGGGAGCTGGTGAAGCTTTCTTT. Protein: CAISGRGAGEAFF. The chain carries TRBV10-3 and TRBJ1-1; D is unresolved. Germline V gene data show CDR1 as ENHRY and CDR2 as SYGVKD. The CDR3 contains 13 residues. V was shortened by 4 bases and J by 7 bases, with 13 bases between the two germline ends.